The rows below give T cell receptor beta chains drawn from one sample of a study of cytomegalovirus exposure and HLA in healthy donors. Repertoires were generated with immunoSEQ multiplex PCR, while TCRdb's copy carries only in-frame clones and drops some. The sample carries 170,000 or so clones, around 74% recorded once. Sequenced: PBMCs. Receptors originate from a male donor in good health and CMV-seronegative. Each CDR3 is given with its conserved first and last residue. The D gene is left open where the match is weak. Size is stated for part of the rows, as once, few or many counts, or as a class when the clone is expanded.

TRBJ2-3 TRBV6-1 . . CASSEDQGITQYF TGTGCCAGCAGTGAAGACCAGGGGATTACGCAGTATTTT
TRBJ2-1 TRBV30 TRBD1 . CAWSWTGTAQFF TGTGCCTGGAGTTGGACCGGGACAGCCCAGTTCTTC
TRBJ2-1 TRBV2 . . CASFKESVEQFF TGTGCCAGCTTCAAGGAGTCGGTTGAGCAGTTCTTC
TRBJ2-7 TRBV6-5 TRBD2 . CASSYNGLEYEQYF TGTGCCAGCAGTTATAACGGACTAGAGTACGAGCAGTACTTC
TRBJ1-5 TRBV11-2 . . CASSQNSNQPQHF TGTGCCAGCAGCCAAAATAGCAATCAGCCCCAGCATTTT
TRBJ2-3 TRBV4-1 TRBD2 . CASSRLAGKMLVTDTQYF TGCGCCAGCAGTAGACTAGCGGGAAAGATGTTAGTTACAGATACGCAGTATTTT
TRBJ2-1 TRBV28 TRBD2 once CASSLLAGSYNEQFF TGTGCCAGCAGTCTACTAGCGGGTTCCTACAATGAGCAGTTCTTC
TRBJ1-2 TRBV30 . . CAWSVGGGNYGYTF TGTGCCTGGAGTGTGGGAGGGGGGAACTATGGCTACACCTTC
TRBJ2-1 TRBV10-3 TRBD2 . CAITEVGTSGSGEQFF TGTGCCATCACCGAGGTTGGGACTAGCGGGAGCGGTGAGCAGTTCTTC
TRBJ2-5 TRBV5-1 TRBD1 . CASSLGQGSLIQETQYF TGCGCCAGCAGCCTTGGACAGGGGTCCTTAATCCAAGAGACCCAGTACTTC
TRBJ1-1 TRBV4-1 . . CASSQKTGVNSEAFF TGCGCCAGCAGCCAAAAGACCGGGGTAAACTCTGAAGCTTTCTTT
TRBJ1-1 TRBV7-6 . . CASSVDGNTEAFF TGTGCCAGCAGCGTAGACGGGAACACTGAAGCTTTCTTT
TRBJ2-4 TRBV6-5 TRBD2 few CASSYILAGFQYF TGTGCCAGCAGTTACATACTAGCGGGATTTCAGTACTTC
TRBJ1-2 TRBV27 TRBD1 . CASRHRGRGYGYTF TGTGCCAGCAGACACAGGGGGCGAGGTTATGGCTACACCTTC
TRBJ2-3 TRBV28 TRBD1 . CASSKGGRNPDTQYF TGTGCCAGCAGTAAAGGGGGCCGGAACCCAGATACGCAGTATTTT
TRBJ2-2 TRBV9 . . CASSGTRDLNTGELFF TGTGCCAGCAGCGGGACCCGGGACTTAAACACCGGGGAGCTGTTTTTT
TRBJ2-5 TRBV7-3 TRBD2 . CASSPESLAGGLAPRETQYF TGTGCCAGCAGCCCCGAGTCCCTAGCGGGGGGTTTGGCTCCCCGAGAGACCCAGTACTTC
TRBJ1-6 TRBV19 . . CASSTGQTYNSPLHF TGTGCCAGTAGTACCGGACAGACCTATAATTCACCCCTCCACTTT
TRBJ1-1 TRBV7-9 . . CASSPAGVGTEAFF TGTGCCAGCAGCCCCGCGGGTGTGGGTACTGAAGCTTTCTTT
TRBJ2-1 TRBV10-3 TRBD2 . CAARTSGGDEQFF TGTGCCGCACGGACTAGCGGAGGCGATGAGCAGTTCTTC
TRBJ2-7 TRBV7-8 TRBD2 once CASSSVAGGSYEQYF TGTGCCAGCAGCTCCGTAGCGGGAGGGTCTTACGAGCAGTACTTC
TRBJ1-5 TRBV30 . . CAWSAGLGNQPQHF TGTGCCTGGAGTGCAGGGTTAGGGAATCAGCCCCAGCATTTT
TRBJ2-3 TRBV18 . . CASSPERDTQYF TGTGCCAGCTCTCCTGAGAGAGATACGCAGTATTTT
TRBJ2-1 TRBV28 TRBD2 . CASTGGSPYNEQFF TGTGCCAGCACGGGCGGGAGCCCCTACAATGAGCAGTTCTTC
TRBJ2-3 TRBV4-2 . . CASSGGATDTQYF TGTGCCAGCAGCGGCGGGGCAACAGATACGCAGTATTTT
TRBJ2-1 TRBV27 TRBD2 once CASSLFSGGRSYNEQFF TGTGCCAGCAGTTTATTTAGCGGGGGGAGATCCTACAATGAGCAGTTCTTC
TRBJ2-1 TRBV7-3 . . CASSSTGSNEQFF TGTGCCAGCAGTTCTACAGGGTCAAATGAGCAGTTCTTC
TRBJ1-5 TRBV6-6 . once CASSFSDQPQHF TGTGCCAGCAGTTTTTCCGATCAGCCCCAGCATTTT
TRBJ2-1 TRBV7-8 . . CASSFESRDEQFF TGTGCCAGCAGCTTCGAGTCGAGGGATGAGCAGTTCTTC
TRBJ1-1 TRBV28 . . CASRRPPGYTEAFF TGTGCCAGCAGGCGGCCCCCGGGATACACTGAAGCTTTCTTT
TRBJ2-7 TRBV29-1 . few CSVDRGYEQYF TGCAGCGTTGATCGGGGTTACGAGCAGTACTTC
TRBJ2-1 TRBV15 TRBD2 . CATSKGLAGDEQFF TGTGCCACCAGCAAAGGCCTAGCGGGAGATGAGCAGTTCTTC
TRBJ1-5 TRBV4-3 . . CASSQDARAIYQPQHF TGCGCCAGCAGCCAAGATGCCAGGGCGATATATCAGCCCCAGCATTTT
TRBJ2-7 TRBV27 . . CASRPGVISEQYF TGTGCCAGCAGACCGGGAGTGATTAGCGAGCAGTACTTC
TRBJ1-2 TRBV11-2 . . CASSFSASGYTF TGTGCCAGCAGCTTTAGTGCTAGCGGCTACACCTTC
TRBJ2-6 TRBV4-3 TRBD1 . CASSQEGTGELANVLTF TGCGCCAGCAGCCAAGAGGGGACAGGGGAGTTGGCCAACGTCCTGACTTTC
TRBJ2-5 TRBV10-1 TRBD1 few CATNRGVGRTQYF TGCGCCACGAACAGGGGAGTAGGGAGGACCCAGTACTTC
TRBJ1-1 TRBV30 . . CAWSVVRADTEAFF TGTGCCTGGAGTGTAGTGAGGGCAGACACTGAAGCTTTCTTT
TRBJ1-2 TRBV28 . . CASSEQGNYGYTF TGTGCCAGCAGCGAACAGGGAAACTATGGCTACACCTTC
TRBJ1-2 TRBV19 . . CASSILQGDYGYTF TGTGCCAGTAGTATACTACAGGGTGACTATGGCTACACCTTC
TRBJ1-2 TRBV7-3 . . CASSLLAGANYGYTF TGTGCCAGCAGCTTACTGGCAGGGGCTAACTATGGCTACACCTTC
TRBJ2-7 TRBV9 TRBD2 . CASSRGLAGNLFYEQYF TGTGCCAGCAGCAGGGGACTAGCGGGAAACCTGTTCTACGAGCAGTACTTC
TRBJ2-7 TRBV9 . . CASSVAGGASSYEQYF TGTGCCAGCAGCGTAGCTGGCGGCGCGAGCTCCTACGAGCAGTACTTC
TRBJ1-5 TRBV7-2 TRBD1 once CASSLVPGTGGLGNQPQHF TGTGCCAGCAGCTTAGTTCCCGGGACAGGGGGTTTGGGCAATCAGCCCCAGCATTTT
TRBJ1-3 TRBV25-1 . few CASSEWGTLGNTIYF TGTGCCAGCAGTGAATGGGGCACACTTGGAAACACCATATATTTT
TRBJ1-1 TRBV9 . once CASSPAGVGDEAFF TGTGCCAGCAGCCCCGCAGGGGTCGGGGATGAAGCTTTCTTT
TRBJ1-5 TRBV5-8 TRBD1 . CASSSGRDREIMEPQHF TGTGCCAGCAGCTCGGGCCGTGACAGGGAGATTATGGAGCCCCAGCATTTT
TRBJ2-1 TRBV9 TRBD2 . CASSRLAGGIDEQFF TGTGCCAGCAGTCGACTAGCGGGAGGGATCGATGAGCAGTTCTTC
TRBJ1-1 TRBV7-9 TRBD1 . CASSRGGRNTEAFF TGTGCCAGCAGCCGAGGGGGCAGGAACACTGAAGCTTTCTTT
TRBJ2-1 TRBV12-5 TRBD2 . CASGPVAGDSYNEQFF TGTGCTAGTGGTCCAGTTGCGGGGGACTCCTACAATGAGCAGTTCTTC